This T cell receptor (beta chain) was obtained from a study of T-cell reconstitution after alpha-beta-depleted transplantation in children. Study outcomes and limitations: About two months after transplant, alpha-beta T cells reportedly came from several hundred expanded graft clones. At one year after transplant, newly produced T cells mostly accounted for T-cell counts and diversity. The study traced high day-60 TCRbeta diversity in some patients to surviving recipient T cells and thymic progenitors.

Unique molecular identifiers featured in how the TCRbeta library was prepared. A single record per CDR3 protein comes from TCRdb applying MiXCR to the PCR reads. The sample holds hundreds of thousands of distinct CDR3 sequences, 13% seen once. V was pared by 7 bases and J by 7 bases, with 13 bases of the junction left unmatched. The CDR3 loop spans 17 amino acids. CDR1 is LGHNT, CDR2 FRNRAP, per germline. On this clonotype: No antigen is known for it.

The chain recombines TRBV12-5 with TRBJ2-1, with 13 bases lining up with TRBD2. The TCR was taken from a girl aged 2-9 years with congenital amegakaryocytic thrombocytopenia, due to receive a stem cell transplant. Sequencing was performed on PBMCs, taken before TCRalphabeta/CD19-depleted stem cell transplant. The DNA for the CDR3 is TGTGCTAGTGATCCCCCGTCCGGGACTAGCGGGAATAATGAGCAGTTCTTC. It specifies CASDPPSGTSGNNEQFF.